This T cell receptor beta chain was sequenced during a study of vaccination effects on CD4 cells after COVID-19. Before any sequencing was done, the ViraFEST assay used viral peptide pools to expand antigen-specific CD4+ T cells. Isolation of CD4+ T cells took place after ten to eleven days of culture. Vaccine administered to participants consisted of two doses of either BNT162b2 or mRNA-1273. Clones were sequenced by immunoSEQ multiplex PCR, and TCRdb holds only the in-frame ones, with some missing. This repertoire shows about 33,000 clones, 65% to 75% found once; its top ten account for roughly 12%. Note on this clone: Its antigen is not known.

Germline V CDR1 and CDR2: SGHDT, YYEEEE. Trimming took 0 bases from V and 4 from J, leaving 8 bases between them. This CDR3 region has 15 residues. The source is a human donor who received a COVID-19 vaccine. The sequences come from CD4+ T cells from PBMCs cultured with HCoV-229E spike peptides, collected after COVID-19 vaccination. The chain employs TRBV5-6 and TRBJ2-6; D ambiguous. The CDR3 is CASSLAGPGANVLTF. The CDR3 DNA reads TGTGCCAGCAGCTTGGCGGGTCCAGGGGCCAACGTCCTGACTTTC.